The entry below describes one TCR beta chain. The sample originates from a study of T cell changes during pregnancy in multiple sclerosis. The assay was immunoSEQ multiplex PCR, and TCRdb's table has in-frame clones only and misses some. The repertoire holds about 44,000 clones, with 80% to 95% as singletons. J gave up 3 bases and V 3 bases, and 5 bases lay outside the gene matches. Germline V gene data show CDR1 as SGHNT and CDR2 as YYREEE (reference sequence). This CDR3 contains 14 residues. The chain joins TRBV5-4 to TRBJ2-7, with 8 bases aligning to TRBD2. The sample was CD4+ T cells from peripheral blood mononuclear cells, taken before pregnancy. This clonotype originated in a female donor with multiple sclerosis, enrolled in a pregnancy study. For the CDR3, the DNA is TGTGCCAGCAGCTGGGGGCGGGGGGACTACGAGCAGTACTTC. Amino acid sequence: CASSWGRGDYEQYF.